These 13 T cell receptor beta chains originate from one sample sequenced in a study of blood T cells in healthy people across ages. A second about 7 to 12 cycle PCR used barcoded and J-beta primers. TCRdb fed the 5' RACE reads into MiXCR, producing one record per CDR3 protein. This sample has 540,000 or so distinct CDR3 sequences, with about 45% found just once. The sample taken for sequencing was blood. These TCRs come from a man older than 75 in good health.

This clonotype was counted between two and nine times. The J gene is TRBJ2-3, the V gene TRBV5-1, with D perhaps TRBD1 (8 bases). CDR1 is SGHRS and CDR2 is YFSETQ in the germline V gene. CDR3 length: 17 amino acids. V lost 4 bases and J 4 bases, leaving 22 bases between the germline ends. For the CDR3, the DNA is TGCGCCAGCAGCAACGGACAGGGAGGGTTAACAGCAGATACGCAGTATTTT. Translating it yields CASSNGQGGLTADTQYF. The entire variable domain, with the rest obtained from reference TRBV5-1 and TRBJ2-3, is as follows: KAGVTQTPRYLIKTRGQQVTLSCSPISGHRSVSWYQQTPGQGLQFLFEYFSETQRNKGNFPGRFSGRQFSNSRSEMNVSTLELGDSALYLCASSNGQGGLTADTQYFGPGTRLTVL.

The chain employs TRBV12-3 or TRBV12-4 and TRBJ1-2, with D perhaps matching TRBD1 (5 bases). Deletions cut 4 bases from V and 4 bases from J, with 19 bases between. This CDR3 has 16 residues. The CDR3 region is CASSSRRTRVGYGYTF. CDR3 DNA: TGTGCCAGCAGTTCTAGGAGGACAAGGGTTGGCTATGGCTACACCTTC.

The chain joins TRBV29-1 to TRBJ2-1; D ambiguous. V lost 5 bases to trimming and J lost 1 base, with 9 bases between them. The CDR3 consists of 13 residues. Germline values: CDR1 SQVTM, CDR2 ANQGSEA. The CDR3 loop reads CSVRRGSYNEQFF. CDR3 in DNA: TGCAGCGTTCGGAGAGGATCCTACAATGAGCAGTTCTTC.

The chain couples TRBV4-2 to TRBJ1-1, with TRBD1 as a possible D gene (5 bases). CDR1 is LGHNA and CDR2 is YNFKEQ in the germline V gene. V was pared by 3 bases and J by 5 bases, with 19 bases between. The CDR3 runs 16 residues. The CDR3 reads CASSHLNRDAGTEAFF. CDR3 coding DNA: TGTGCCAGCAGCCATCTAAACCGGGACGCCGGGACTGAAGCTTTCTTT.

This clonotype was counted between two and nine times. V gene TRBV5-1 combines with J gene TRBJ2-1, with 13 bases fitting TRBD2. Germline lookup yields CDR1 SGHRS and CDR2 YFSETQ. This CDR3 has 17 residues. Trimming took 0 bases from V and 8 from J; bases not matched to a gene: 8. This CDR3 is CASSLGTSGGRVDEQFF. In nucleotides, the CDR3 is TGCGCCAGCAGCTTGGGGACTAGCGGGGGCCGAGTCGATGAGCAGTTCTTC.

This clonotype has more than one count but fewer than ten. The chain combines TRBV6-2 or TRBV6-3 with TRBJ2-1; D is undetermined. CDR1 is MNHEY, CDR2 SVGEGT, per germline. The V and J ends lost 2 bases and 0 bases respectively, with 11 bases between them. This CDR3 comprises 16 residues. The CDR3: CASSYGQVDSYNEQFF. The CDR3 DNA reads TGTGCCAGCAGTTACGGGCAGGTCGACTCCTACAATGAGCAGTTCTTC.

With regard to this clonotype: At one boundary the junction diverges from the germline segment, which might be a read error. The rearrangement joins TRBV12-3 or TRBV12-4 to TRBJ2-7; 9 bases are shared with TRBD2. The CDR3 is made up of 14 amino acids. The CDR3 DNA reads as TGTGCCAGCAGTCTAGCGGGACCTTCCTACGAGCAGTACTTC. It yields the protein CASSLAGPSYEQYF.

The genes are TRBV7-2 and TRBJ2-1; TRBD2 aligns across 14 bases. CDR3 length equals 19 residues. J was trimmed by 0 bases and V by 5 bases; bases with no gene match: 9. Germline-derived CDR1 and CDR2 are SGHTA and FQGNSA. The chain's CDR3 is CASSPSRLAGGSSYNEQFF. In DNA form, the CDR3 reads TGTGCCAGCAGCCCGAGCCGACTAGCGGGAGGGAGCTCCTACAATGAGCAGTTCTTC.

V gene TRBV5-1 combines with J gene TRBJ2-5, with 11 bases matching TRBD2. Germline CDR1 reads SGHRS; CDR2 reads YFSETQ. CDR3 length: 13 residues. Losses at the gene ends were 5 bases for V and 4 bases for J; bases not matched to a gene: 1. The CDR3 here is CASRGTSGETQYF. In DNA form, the CDR3 reads TGCGCCAGCAGAGGGACTAGCGGAGAGACCCAGTACTTC. Combining the CDR3 with reference TRBV5-1 and TRBJ2-5 gives the whole variable domain KAGVTQTPRYLIKTRGQQVTLSCSPISGHRSVSWYQQTPGQGLQFLFEYFSETQRNKGNFPGRFSGRQFSNSRSEMNVSTLELGDSALYLCASRGTSGETQYFGPGTRLLVL.

The chain has TRBV12-3 or TRBV12-4 and TRBJ1-2; possibly TRBD1 for D (5 bases). Trimming removed 6 bases from V and 3 bases from J, with 8 bases in between. The CDR3 runs 12 residues. The CDR3 nucleotides read TGTGCCAGCAGCCGGACATACTATGGCTACACCTTC. Protein sequence: CASSRTYYGYTF.

V usage is TRBV6-6 and J usage is TRBJ2-5; TRBD2 is a possible D gene (5 bases). CDR3 length: 13 amino acids. CDR1 and CDR2 from the germline V gene are MNHNY and SVGAGI (reference sequence). The V and J ends lost 6 bases and 3 bases respectively, with 11 bases between them. The CDR3: CASRTGDKETQYF. The CDR3 region has the DNA TGTGCCAGCAGGACCGGGGATAAAGAGACCCAGTACTTC.

This clonotype was counted a few times. The chain joins TRBV20-1 to TRBJ2-1; the D gene is possibly TRBD2 (5 bases). The CDR3 is made up of 15 amino acids. V lost 3 bases and J lost 2, with 14 bases in between. The germline gives CDR1 DFQATT, CDR2 SNEGSKA (reference sequence). The CDR3 sequence is CSARPPGDAYNEQFF. As DNA, the CDR3 is TGCAGTGCTAGGCCCCCCGGGGATGCCTACAATGAGCAGTTCTTC.

The CDR3 spells CASSPGPSALGHGYTF. The CDR3 DNA reads as TGTGCCAGCAGTCCGGGACCCTCGGCCCTTGGCCATGGCTACACCTTC. This chain uses TRBV27 with TRBJ1-2; D is possibly TRBD1 (5 bases). CDR1 and CDR2 from the germline V gene are MNHEY and SMNVEV (reference sequence). Trimming took 5 bases from V and 6 from J, leaving 22 bases between them. The CDR3 contains 16 residues.